The rows below give T cell receptor beta chains drawn from one sample of a study of shared clonotypes between healthy human individuals. Profiling relied on immunoSEQ multiplex PCR, and the TCRdb table lists in-frame clones only, not all of them. The sample yields 450,000 to 500,000 clones, 81% seen once. The sample taken for sequencing was PBMCs. These receptor sequences come from a woman aged 40 to 50 in good health. Some clones in this sample may be carry-over from other donors' samples. Both conserved end residues are part of each CDR3. The D gene is left open where the match is weak. Where a row states a size, it is once, few, many or the class of an expanded clone; other rows omit it.

len	v_gene	j_gene	abundance	d_gene	CDR3nt	CDR3aa
14	TRBV27	TRBJ1-5	-	-	TGTGCCAGCAGTCACTCGTCAGGCAATCAGCCCCAGCATTTT	CASSHSSGNQPQHF
15	TRBV29-1	TRBJ2-7	-	TRBD1	TGCAGCGCCGGAGGACAGGTTTCGAGCTCCTACGAGCAGTACTTC	CSAGGQVSSSYEQYF
13	TRBV10-1	TRBJ2-5	-	-	TGCGCCTTGAATATGGGCCCACAAGAGACCCAGTACTTC	CALNMGPQETQYF
15	TRBV4-2	TRBJ2-7	-	-	TGTGCCAGCAGCCTAACCGGGATCACCTCCTACGAGCAGTACTTC	CASSLTGITSYEQYF
15	TRBV28	TRBJ1-5	few	TRBD1	TGTGCCAGCAGTTTAATACAGGGGGGTGTTCAGCCCCAGCATTTT	CASSLIQGGVQPQHF
15	TRBV2	TRBJ2-1	-	TRBD1	TGTGCCAGCAGATCCGGGACAGGGGACTACAATGAGCAGTTCTTC	CASRSGTGDYNEQFF
11	TRBV11-2	TRBJ2-7	-	-	TGTGCCAGCAGCTTAGTCTTGGAGCAGTACTTC	CASSLVLEQYF
14	TRBV18	TRBJ2-5	-	TRBD2	TGTGCCAGCTCACCTAGCGGGAGGGCGGAGACCCAGTACTTC	CASSPSGRAETQYF
16	TRBV18	TRBJ1-5	-	-	TGTGCCAGCTCACCACGGAGGACTGCTGACAATCAGCCCCAGCATTTT	CASSPRRTADNQPQHF
13	TRBV7-2	TRBJ2-7	once	-	TGTGCCAGCAGCCAAGGTGGGGGAGGCGAGCAGTACTTC	CASSQGGGGEQYF
15	TRBV2	TRBJ2-1	-	-	TGTGCCAGCAGTACTCGGGATCTTAGGAGCAATGAGCAGTTCTTC	CASSTRDLRSNEQFF
14	TRBV25-1	TRBJ2-7	-	-	TGTGCCAGCAGTGACGAGGCCAGGAACTACGAGCAGTACTTC	CASSDEARNYEQYF
16	TRBV18	TRBJ2-3	-	-	TGTGCCAGCTCACACCGAGGTTGGGGGGGCACAGATACGCAGTATTTT	CASSHRGWGGTDTQYF
15	TRBV19	TRBJ2-7	once	-	TGTGCCAGTAGTATAGCGGGGTACGTCCTGAACGAGCAGTACTTC	CASSIAGYVLNEQYF
16	TRBV4-2	TRBJ1-2	-	TRBD1	TGTGCCAGCAGCCAAGAATACGGACAGGAGGACTATGGCTACACCTTC	CASSQEYGQEDYGYTF
16	TRBV27	TRBJ2-5	-	TRBD2	TGTGCCAGCAGTTTATCGGGGACTAGCGGGAGTGAGACCCAGTACTTC	CASSLSGTSGSETQYF
15	TRBV28	TRBJ1-5	-	TRBD1	TGTGCCAGCAACCCACCGGACAGGGCGGCTCAGCCCCAGCATTTT	CASNPPDRAAQPQHF
17	TRBV4-3	TRBJ1-3	-	TRBD1	TGCGCCAGCAGCCAAGAAGAAGGGACAGGCTCTGGAAACACCATATATTTT	CASSQEEGTGSGNTIYF
15	TRBV28	TRBJ1-4	-	-	TGTGCCAGCAGTTCCCCGGGGTACGGAAATGAAAAACTGTTTTTT	CASSSPGYGNEKLFF
15	TRBV5-1	TRBJ1-1	many	-	TGCGCCAGCAGCTCTCAGGGAGGAGGAGGGACTGAAGCTTTCTTT	CASSSQGGGGTEAFF
16	TRBV7-3	TRBJ2-2	-	-	TGTGCCAGCAGCATACAGGGCTTCGCGAACACCGGGGAGCTGTTTTTT	CASSIQGFANTGELFF
14	TRBV7-2	TRBJ2-7	-	-	TGTGCCAGCAGCTTAGTCGGGGGTAACTACGAGCAGTACTTC	CASSLVGGNYEQYF
16	TRBV28	TRBJ1-1	-	TRBD1	TGTGCCAGCAGTTTGTTACAGGGACAGCGGAACACTGAAGCTTTCTTT	CASSLLQGQRNTEAFF
16	TRBV7-2	TRBJ2-1	-	-	TGTGCCAGCAGCTTACGGGACCCAATCGGCTACAATGAGCAGTTCTTC	CASSLRDPIGYNEQFF
12	TRBV29-1	TRBJ2-3	once	-	TGCAGCGTTGAGATGGTCACAGATACGCAGTATTTT	CSVEMVTDTQYF
18	TRBV5-4	TRBJ2-3	-	-	TGTGCCAGCAGCTTGGGACCTTTTGGGGAGTCGGGCACAGATACGCAGTATTTT	CASSLGPFGESGTDTQYF
16	TRBV11-2	TRBJ1-5	-	-	TGTGCCAGCAGCTTAAGCGGGTCTGTAGAAAATCAGCCCCAGCATTTT	CASSLSGSVENQPQHF
19	TRBV5-1	TRBJ2-7	-	-	TGCGCCAGCAGCTGCACACGGACGCGGACGGGGTGGTGGTTCTACGAGCAGTACTTC	CASSCTRTRTGWWFYEQYF
16	TRBV7-8	TRBJ2-1	-	TRBD2	TGTGCCAGCAGGGACTTAGCGGGACTTAGCTACAATGAGCAGTTCTTC	CASRDLAGLSYNEQFF
15	TRBV6-1	TRBJ2-1	-	-	TGTGCCAGCAGTAGAGGGGGGAATTCCTACAATGAGCAGTTCTTC	CASSRGGNSYNEQFF
15	TRBV5-1	TRBJ2-1	-	TRBD2	TGCGCCAGCAGCTCACAAGCGGGAGGGCCTGATGAGCAGTTCTTC	CASSSQAGGPDEQFF
15	TRBV30	TRBJ1-2	-	TRBD1	TGTGCCTGGAGACAAACCGACAGGGTAATCTATGGCTACACCTTC	CAWRQTDRVIYGYTF
15	TRBV21-1	TRBJ2-7	-	-	TGTGCCAGCAGCGGTCCCGGGACAGTGAACTACGAGCAGTACTTC	CASSGPGTVNYEQYF
14	TRBV6-6	TRBJ2-7	many	TRBD1	TGTGCCAGCAGTTCACAGGGGAGCTCCTACGAGCAGTACTTC	CASSSQGSSYEQYF
14	TRBV28	TRBJ2-5	-	TRBD2	TGTGCCAGCAGTTCCGCTAGCGGGAGCGAGACCCAGTACTTC	CASSSASGSETQYF
15	TRBV7-9	TRBJ2-1	-	TRBD2	TGTGCCAGCAGCCGACTAGCGGATGATTACAATGAGCAGTTCTTC	CASSRLADDYNEQFF
15	TRBV7-9	TRBJ2-3	once	TRBD2	TGTGCCAGCAGCTTAGCGGGAGGGCCCACAGATACGCAGTATTTT	CASSLAGGPTDTQYF
16	TRBV6-1	TRBJ2-7	-	TRBD1	TGTGCCAGCAGTGAAAGAAAGACAGGGGTCGTCAACGAGCAGTACTTC	CASSERKTGVVNEQYF
12	TRBV10-3	TRBJ1-1	-	-	TGTGCCATCAGAGGGCAGGGGCGGCGAGCTTTCTTT	CAIRGQGRRAFF
13	TRBV6-1	TRBJ1-5	once	-	TGTGCCAGCAGTGGTATCAAAAATCAGCCCCAGCATTTT	CASSGIKNQPQHF
16	TRBV5-6	TRBJ1-3	-	-	TGTACCAGCAGCTCTCAATCAGGGTACTCTGGAAACACCATATATTTT	CTSSSQSGYSGNTIYF
13	TRBV6-6	TRBJ2-2	many	-	TGTGCCAGCAGATGGACTGGCACCGGGGAGCTGTTTTTT	CASRWTGTGELFF
14	TRBV4-3	TRBJ1-2	-	-	TGCGCCAGCAGCCAAGATCTTCGGGGTTATGGCTACACCTTC	CASSQDLRGYGYTF
16	TRBV5-1	TRBJ1-1	-	-	TGCGCCAGCAGCTTGGCCGCAGGACGGATGAACACTGAAGCTTTCTTT	CASSLAAGRMNTEAFF
13	TRBV15	TRBJ2-1	-	-	TGTGCCACCAGCACCCGGGTGGGCAATGAGCAGTTCTTC	CATSTRVGNEQFF
14	TRBV11-1	TRBJ1-4	many	-	TGTGCCAGCACCAAGGACAGAACGAATGAAAAACTGTTTTTT	CASTKDRTNEKLFF
16	TRBV18	TRBJ1-2	-	-	TGTGCCAGCTCACCACGGGCGCCGAACAGGGTTTACGGCTACACCTTC	CASSPRAPNRVYGYTF
16	TRBV28	TRBJ2-7	-	-	TGTGCCAGCAGTTTAAGGGGGGGCTACGACTCCTACGAGCAGTACTTC	CASSLRGGYDSYEQYF
16	TRBV30	TRBJ1-3	-	-	TGTGCCCTCCATCCCGGGCCCCAAAGGTCTGGAAACACCATATATTTT	CALHPGPQRSGNTIYF
13	TRBV6-4	TRBJ2-3	-	TRBD2	TGTGCCAGCAGGCCGGGACTAGCGGGAGAATTGTATTTT	CASRPGLAGELYF
17	TRBV25-1	TRBJ2-3	-	TRBD2	TGTGCCAGCAGTGGTGGGACTAGCGGGGTAAGCACAGATACGCAGTATTTT	CASSGGTSGVSTDTQYF
15	TRBV2	TRBJ1-4	-	-	TGTGCCAGCAGTGACCAGGGGCCCATTAATGAAAAACTGTTTTTT	CASSDQGPINEKLFF
16	TRBV7-9	TRBJ2-1	-	TRBD2	TGTGCCAGCAGCTCCACTGCGGGACTAGTTTCCGATGAGCAGTTCTTC	CASSSTAGLVSDEQFF
15	TRBV28	TRBJ2-2	-	TRBD2	TGTGCCAGCACCCACGAGGGGACTAGCTCCGGGGAGCTGTTTTTT	CASTHEGTSSGELFF
15	TRBV7-9	TRBJ2-5	-	-	TGTGCCAGCAAAGAGATGGAACTCACAAAAGAGACCCAGTACTTC	CASKEMELTKETQYF
12	TRBV7-3	TRBJ1-2	-	-	TGTGCCAGCAGCTTACCATCCATGCCGCGGACCTTC	CASSLPSMPRTF
14	TRBV11-2	TRBJ2-2	-	TRBD1	TGTGCCAGCAGGTCTACAGGGGCCACCGGGGAGCTGTTTTTT	CASRSTGATGELFF
15	TRBV19	TRBJ1-4	-	TRBD1	TGTGCCAGTAAAGGACAGGGGGGTGCTAATGAAAAACTGTTTTTT	CASKGQGGANEKLFF
16	TRBV6-6	TRBJ2-1	-	-	TGTGCCAGCAGTTCAGAGCAGGTCCGGGGTGTTAATGAGCAGTTCTTC	CASSSEQVRGVNEQFF